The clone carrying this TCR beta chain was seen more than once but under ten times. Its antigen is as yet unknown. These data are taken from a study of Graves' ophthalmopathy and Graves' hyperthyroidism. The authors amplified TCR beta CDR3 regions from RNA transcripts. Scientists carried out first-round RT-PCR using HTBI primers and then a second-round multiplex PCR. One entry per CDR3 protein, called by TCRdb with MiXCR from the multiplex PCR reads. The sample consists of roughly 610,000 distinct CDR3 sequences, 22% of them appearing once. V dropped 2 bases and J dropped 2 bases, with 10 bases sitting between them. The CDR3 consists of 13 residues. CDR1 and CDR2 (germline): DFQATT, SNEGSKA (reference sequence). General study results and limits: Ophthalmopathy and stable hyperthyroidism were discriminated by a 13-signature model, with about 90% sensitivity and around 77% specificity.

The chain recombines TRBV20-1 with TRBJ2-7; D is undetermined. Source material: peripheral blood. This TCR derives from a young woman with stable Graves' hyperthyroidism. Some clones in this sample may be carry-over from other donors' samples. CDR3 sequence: CSARNPGTYEQYF. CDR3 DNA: TGCAGTGCTAGAAATCCTGGAACCTACGAGCAGTACTTC.